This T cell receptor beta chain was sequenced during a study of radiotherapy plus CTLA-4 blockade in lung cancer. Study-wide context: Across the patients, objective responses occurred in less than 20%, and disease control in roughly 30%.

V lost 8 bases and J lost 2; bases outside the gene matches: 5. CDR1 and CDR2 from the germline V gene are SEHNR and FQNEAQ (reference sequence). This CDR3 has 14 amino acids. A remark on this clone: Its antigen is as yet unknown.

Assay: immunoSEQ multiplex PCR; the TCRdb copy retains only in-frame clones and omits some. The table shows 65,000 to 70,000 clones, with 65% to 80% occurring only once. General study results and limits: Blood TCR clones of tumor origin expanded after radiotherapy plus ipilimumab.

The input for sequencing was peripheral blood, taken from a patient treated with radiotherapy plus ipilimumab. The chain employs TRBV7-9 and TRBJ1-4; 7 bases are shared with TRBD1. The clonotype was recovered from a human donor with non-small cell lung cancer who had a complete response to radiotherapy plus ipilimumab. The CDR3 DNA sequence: TGTGCCAGCCACCCGGGACAGACTAATGAAAAACTGTTTTTT. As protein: CASHPGQTNEKLFF.